This TCR beta chain was sequenced for a study of T cells in Graves' hyperthyroidism and ophthalmopathy. At the level of the study: The initial diagnosis was the point when peripheral blood was collected, ahead of any treatment. Study-level results: Most clonotypes that expanded in the thyroid above 0.001 also showed up in blood.

Diagnoses used clinical symptoms, serum thyroxine and TRAb, thyroid ultrasound and orbital computed tomography. This clonotype was picked up many times. The antigen is undetermined. CDR3 size: 14 residues. In germline, CDR1 is SNHLY, CDR2 FYNNEI. The trim removed 4 bases at V and 11 bases at J, leaving 5 bases unmatched. What was amplified from RNA transcripts were TCR beta CDR3 regions. The HTBI primer set was used in a first-round RT-PCR of the TCR CDR3. A single record per CDR3 protein comes from TCRdb applying MiXCR to the multiplex PCR reads. This sample has about 290,000 distinct CDR3 sequences, with approximately 14% found just once.

The chain is built from TRBV2 and TRBJ2-3, with 14 bases fitting TRBD2. The TCR was taken from a woman between 40 and 50 years old with Graves' hyperthyroidism. The sample comprised blood. In DNA form, the CDR3 reads TGTGCCAGCAGTGCCGGGACTAGCGGGAGTATGCAGTATTTT. Its translation: CASSAGTSGSMQYF.